The 26 T cell receptor beta chains reported below all come from one sample, sequenced in a study of neurological immune-mediated disorders. TCRdb reprocessed the 5' RACE reads with MiXCR, giving one entry per CDR3 protein. The sample carries tens of thousands of distinct CDR3 sequences, 3% to 4.5% recorded once. Sequenced: CD4+ T cells from blood. The receptors shown here come from a woman aged 40 to 55 with multiple sclerosis.

This clonotype was found many times. V usage is TRBV7-9 and J usage is TRBJ1-6; 8 positions match TRBD1. The CDR3 runs to 15 residues. Trimming removed 1 base from V and 6 bases from J; junction bases left unmatched: 2. Germline V gives CDR1 SEHNR, CDR2 FQNEAQ (reference sequence). CDR3 in DNA: TGTGCCAGCAGCTTAGGCGACAGGGGTAATTCACCCCTCCACTTT. Translating it yields CASSLGDRGNSPLHF.

This clonotype was seen repeatedly, ten times or more. V gene TRBV5-1 combines with J gene TRBJ2-2; D uncertain. The CDR3 runs to 14 residues. CDR1 is SGHRS, CDR2 YFSETQ, per germline. Trimming took 10 bases from V and 3 from J, leaving 16 bases between them. CDR3 protein: CAGREKTDTGELFF. CDR3 bases: TGCGCCGGCCGTGAAAAGACGGACACCGGGGAGCTGTTTTTT. Supplemented by reference TRBV5-1 and TRBJ2-2, the full variable domain reads KAGVTQTPRYLIKTRGQQVTLSCSPISGHRSVSWYQQTPGQGLQFLFEYFSETQRNKGNFPGRFSGRQFSNSRSEMNVSTLELGDSALYLCAGREKTDTGELFFGEGSRLTVL.

This clonotype has ten or more counts. The chain recombines TRBV5-1 with TRBJ1-6; D may be TRBD1 (5 bases). V was pared by 0 bases and J by 5 bases, with 12 bases between. Germline CDR1 and CDR2: SGHRS and YFSETQ. This CDR3 spans 16 amino acids. Here the CDR3 reads CASSLAGTGDNSPLHF. In DNA, the CDR3 is TGCGCCAGCAGCTTGGCCGGGACGGGGGATAATTCACCCCTCCACTTT.

This clonotype was observed at least ten times. V gene TRBV9 combines with J gene TRBJ2-7; TRBD2 is a possible D gene (7 bases). The CDR3 spans 16 residues. CDR1 SGDLS and CDR2 YYNGEE come from the germline V gene. V lost 3 bases, J lost 5 bases, and 21 bases lay in between. As DNA, the CDR3 is TGTGCCAGCAGCGCCAGGGGTAGCGGGCCTCCGGACGAGCAGTACTTC. Translating gives CASSARGSGPPDEQYF.

In this sample, this clonotype turned up many times. This rearrangement joins TRBV19 to TRBJ2-4; D is uncertain. Trimming removed 5 bases from V and 1 base from J, with 9 bases in between. Germline CDR1 is LNHDA and CDR2 is SQIVND (reference sequence). The CDR3 runs 14 residues. CDR3 region: CASSDGSAKNIQYF. The DNA of the CDR3 is TGTGCCAGTAGTGACGGTTCGGCCAAAAACATTCAGTACTTC.

This clonotype occurred many times. V usage is TRBV18 and J usage is TRBJ2-5, with a possible D match to TRBD2 (5 bases). Trimming pared 2 bases from V and 4 bases from J, leaving 11 bases between. The CDR3 consists of 14 residues. Germline values: CDR1 KGHSH, CDR2 LQKENI. In DNA, the CDR3 is TGTGCCAGCTCACCAACGGGGATGAGAGAGACCCAGTACTTC. Protein product: CASSPTGMRETQYF.

This clonotype was seen repeatedly, ten times or more. V usage is TRBV4-2 and J usage is TRBJ2-1; TRBD1 is a possible D gene (6 bases). Per the germline V gene, CDR1 is LGHNA and CDR2 is YNFKEQ. Trimming took 1 base from V and 5 from J, leaving 21 bases between them. The CDR3 extends over 18 amino acids. This CDR3 reads CASSQVFLYRQGNNEQFF. The CDR3 DNA reads TGTGCCAGCAGCCAAGTCTTTCTTTACCGGCAGGGGAACAATGAGCAGTTCTTC.

This clonotype was counted at least ten times. This sequence joins TRBV5-1 and TRBJ2-3; D might be TRBD1 (5 bases). CDR3 length: 15 residues. Trimming removed 5 bases at V and 0 bases at J, with 13 bases between. Germline V gene data show CDR1 as SGHRS and CDR2 as YFSETQ. The DNA for the CDR3 is TGCGCCAGCAGAAAAGACAGCTCTAGCACAGATACGCAGTATTTT. It is translated as CASRKDSSSTDTQYF. The variable domain in full, completed from reference TRBV5-1 and TRBJ2-3, reads KAGVTQTPRYLIKTRGQQVTLSCSPISGHRSVSWYQQTPGQGLQFLFEYFSETQRNKGNFPGRFSGRQFSNSRSEMNVSTLELGDSALYLCASRKDSSSTDTQYFGPGTRLTVL.

The J gene is TRBJ1-1, the V gene TRBV20-1; D may be TRBD1 (5 bases). The CDR3 consists of 15 residues. The germline CDR1 and CDR2 sequences are DFQATT and SNEGSKA (reference sequence). V shed 6 bases and J shed 1 base, with 18 bases lying between them. The CDR3 spells CSASGGVGANTEAFF. The CDR3 DNA sequence: TGCAGTGCCTCGGGAGGGGTTGGGGCGAACACTGAAGCTTTCTTT.

This clonotype was seen repeatedly, ten times or more. The chain is built from TRBV4-2 and TRBJ1-5; perhaps TRBD1 as D (5 bases). Germline V gives CDR1 LGHNA, CDR2 YNFKEQ. V shed 2 bases and J shed 6 bases, with 5 bases lying between them. The CDR3 loop spans 12 amino acids. The CDR3 DNA reads TGTGCCAGCAGCCAACAGGGTCAGCCCCAGCATTTT. It translates to CASSQQGQPQHF.

The table lists this clonotype with many counts. The rearrangement links TRBV20-1 to TRBJ1-5, with D uncertain. V shed 4 bases and J shed 3 bases, with 13 bases lying between them. This CDR3 is 14 amino acids long. The germline gives CDR1 DFQATT, CDR2 SNEGSKA (reference sequence). The chain's CDR3 is CSANPMGLNQPQHF. The CDR3 region has the DNA TGCAGTGCTAACCCGATGGGCCTCAATCAGCCCCAGCATTTT.

This clonotype was seen ten or more times. The chain is built from TRBV5-1 and TRBJ1-2, with 8 bases that match TRBD1. The CDR3 has 13 residues. CDR1 is SGHRS and CDR2 is YFSETQ in the germline V gene. V was pared by 4 bases and J by 4 bases, with 3 bases of the junction left unmatched. CDR3: CASSTGTGYGYTF. CDR3 bases: TGCGCCAGCAGCACCGGGACAGGCTATGGCTACACCTTC.

This clonotype was seen at least ten times. V gene TRBV5-1 combines with J gene TRBJ1-1, with 9 bases that match TRBD1. There are 15 residues in the CDR3. The V gene end was trimmed by 0 bases and the J gene end by 11 bases; junction bases not matched to a gene: 11. Germline CDR1 is SGHRS and CDR2 is YFSETQ. The CDR3: CASSLVAGQGNLAFF. The CDR3 DNA follows: TGCGCCAGCAGCTTGGTGGCCGGACAGGGGAATTTGGCTTTCTTT.

In its sample, this clonotype was seen many times. This chain connects TRBV29-1 to TRBJ1-1; 12 bases line up with TRBD1. This CDR3 has 13 residues. The germline V gene has CDR1 SQVTM and CDR2 ANQGSEA. The ends lost 6 bases at V and 11 bases at J; junction bases unmatched: 10. The CDR3: CSVAGQGARVAFF. CDR3 nucleotides: TGCAGCGTGGCGGGACAGGGGGCCCGGGTGGCTTTCTTT.

At least ten counts were recorded for this clonotype. The chain couples TRBV20-1 to TRBJ1-1; D unclear. V shed 0 bases and J shed 1 base, with 6 bases lying between them. Germline lookup yields CDR1 DFQATT and CDR2 SNEGSKA (reference sequence). This CDR3 contains 13 residues. The CDR3 here is CSARDPPNTEAFF. CDR3 DNA: TGCAGTGCTAGAGATCCCCCGAACACTGAAGCTTTCTTT.

This clonotype was counted many times. This rearrangement joins TRBV2 to TRBJ1-5, with D perhaps TRBD1 (6 bases). The CDR3 loop spans 12 amino acids. V was shortened by 4 bases and J by 8 bases, with 9 bases between the two germline ends. Germline CDR1 SNHLY, CDR2 FYNNEI. The CDR3 nucleotides read TGTGCCAGCAGTGTCGAGGGGGAGCCCCAGCATTTT. Its translation: CASSVEGEPQHF.

This clonotype showed up many times. The CDR3 region is CASRQGRLYEQYF. The DNA for the CDR3 is TGCGCCAGCCGACAGGGTCGATTATACGAGCAGTACTTC. This rearrangement joins TRBV5-1 to TRBJ2-7; 7 bases agree with TRBD1. Germline V lookup: CDR1 SGHRS, CDR2 YFSETQ. This CDR3 region has 13 residues. V was pared by 7 bases and J by 4 bases, with 8 bases of the junction left unmatched.

This clonotype came up many times. The CDR3 sequence is CASSHPPNTGELFF. The CDR3, as DNA: TGCGCCAGCAGCCATCCACCGAACACCGGGGAGCTGTTTTTT. The chain couples TRBV5-1 to TRBJ2-2; no firm D call. Germline V lookup: CDR1 SGHRS, CDR2 YFSETQ. Trimming shortened V by 4 bases and J by 0 bases, and 7 bases separated the two germline ends. The CDR3 covers 14 residues.

There are many counts of this clonotype. J is TRBJ2-3 and V is TRBV5-1; 8 bases are a match to TRBD2. Germline V CDR1 and CDR2: SGHRS, YFSETQ. The CDR3 sequence is 13 residues long. V lost 2 bases to trimming and J lost 5 bases; unmatched junction nucleotides: 1. This chain's CDR3 is CASSFSGVDTQYF. DNA for the CDR3: TGCGCCAGCAGCTTTAGCGGGGTAGATACGCAGTATTTT.

This clonotype showed up many times. This rearrangement joins TRBV7-8 to TRBJ1-5; D not certain. The CDR3 spans 17 residues. Germline V gene data show CDR1 as SGHVS and CDR2 as FQNEAQ. Trimming took off 0 bases at V and 4 bases at J, with 16 bases between the two ends. CDR3 sequence (DNA): TGTGCCAGCAGCTTAGCGGGGTCAGCGCCGTGGAATCAGCCCCAGCATTTT. Translated: CASSLAGSAPWNQPQHF.

In this sample, this clonotype turned up many times. The CDR3: CASGTGAYSGNTIYF. The CDR3 DNA reads TGCGCCAGCGGGACAGGGGCCTACTCTGGAAACACCATATATTTT. The chain uses TRBV5-1 and TRBJ1-3, with 10 bases lining up with TRBD1. Per the germline V gene, CDR1 is SGHRS and CDR2 is YFSETQ. This CDR3 has 15 amino acids. The ends lost 7 bases at V and 0 bases at J; junction bases unmatched: 4.

This clonotype has at least ten counts. The rearrangement links TRBV5-1 to TRBJ1-3, with 7 bases that match TRBD1. The trim removed 3 bases at V and 7 bases at J, leaving 7 bases unmatched. The CDR3 totals 14 residues. Germline V gene sequence: CDR1 SGHRS, CDR2 YFSETQ. The CDR3 loop is CASSSDRIRNTIYF. The DNA of the CDR3 is TGCGCCAGCAGCTCGGACAGGATCAGGAACACCATATATTTT.

This clonotype was seen ten or more times. V is TRBV18 and J is TRBJ1-2; TRBD1 aligns across 10 bases. The CDR3 extends over 14 amino acids. Germline V gives CDR1 KGHSH, CDR2 LQKENI. Trimming cost V 3 bases and J 7 bases; bases outside gene matches: 5. DNA for the CDR3: TGTGCCAGCTCACCGACAGGGGGCAAGGGTGGCTACACCTTC. Encoded protein: CASSPTGGKGGYTF.

This clonotype was observed at least ten times. The chain employs TRBV6-6 and TRBJ1-5; D not resolved. This CDR3 is built from 12 residues. V shed 8 bases and J shed 2 bases, with 7 bases lying between them. From germline, CDR1 is MNHNY and CDR2 SVGAGI (reference sequence). The CDR3 region has the DNA TGTGCCAGCGACGACGGCAATCAGCCCCAGCATTTT. This gives the protein CASDDGNQPQHF.

This clonotype was detected many times. V usage is TRBV12-3 or TRBV12-4 and J usage is TRBJ1-1; 9 positions match TRBD1. The CDR3 has 13 amino acids. With 5 bases clipped from V and 5 bases from J, the junction kept 3 bases outside the gene matches. The CDR3 is CASSRTGVTEAFF. The CDR3, as DNA: TGTGCCAGCAGTCGGACAGGGGTGACTGAAGCTTTCTTT.

This clonotype was counted ten times or more. The chain carries TRBV4-1 and TRBJ1-1, with D maybe TRBD1 (5 bases). Germline loops: CDR1 MGHRA, CDR2 YSYEKL. CDR3 length equals 15 residues. V lost 1 base to trimming and J lost 2 bases, with 11 bases between them. CDR3 sequence (DNA): TGCGCCAGCAGCCAAGGGCAGGGTCCTAACACTGAAGCTTTCTTT. Translating it yields CASSQGQGPNTEAFF.